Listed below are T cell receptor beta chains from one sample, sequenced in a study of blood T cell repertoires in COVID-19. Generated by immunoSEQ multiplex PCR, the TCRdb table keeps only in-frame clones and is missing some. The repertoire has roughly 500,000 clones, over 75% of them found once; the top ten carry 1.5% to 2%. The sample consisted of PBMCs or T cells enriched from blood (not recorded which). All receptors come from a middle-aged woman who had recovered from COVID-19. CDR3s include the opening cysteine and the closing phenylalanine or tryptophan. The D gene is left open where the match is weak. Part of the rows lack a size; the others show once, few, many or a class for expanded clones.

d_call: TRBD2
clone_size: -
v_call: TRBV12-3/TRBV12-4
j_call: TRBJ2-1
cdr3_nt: TGTGCCAGCAGACTAGCGGGGTACAATGAGCAGTTCTTC
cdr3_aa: CASRLAGYNEQFF

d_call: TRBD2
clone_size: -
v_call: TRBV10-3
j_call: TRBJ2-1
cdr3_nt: TGTGCCATCAGTGAGTCGGGTCTAGCGGGGGACAATGAGCAGTTCTTC
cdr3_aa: CAISESGLAGDNEQFF

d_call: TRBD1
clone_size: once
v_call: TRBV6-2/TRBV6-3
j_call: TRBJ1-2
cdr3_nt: TGTGCCAGCAGTTGGAGCCGGGACAGGGAGCTCTTC
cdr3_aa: CASSWSRDRELF

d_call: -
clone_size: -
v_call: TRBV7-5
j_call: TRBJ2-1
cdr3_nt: TGTGCCAGAAGCTCTAGGGGGGGTGAGCAGTTCTTC
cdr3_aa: CARSSRGGEQFF

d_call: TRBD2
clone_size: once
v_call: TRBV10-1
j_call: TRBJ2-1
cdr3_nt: TGCGCCAGCAGTGAGTCGGCTAGCGGGGGGTACAATGAGCAGTTCTTC
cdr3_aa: CASSESASGGYNEQFF

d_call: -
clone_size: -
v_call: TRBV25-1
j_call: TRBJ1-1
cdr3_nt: TGTGCCAGCAGTGATCAGGGCCCGGCTGAAGCTTTCTTT
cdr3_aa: CASSDQGPAEAFF

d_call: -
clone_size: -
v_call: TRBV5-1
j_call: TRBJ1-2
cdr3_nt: TGCGCCAGCAGCTTTTTCGGGGGGCGCGACTATGGCTACACCTTC
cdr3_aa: CASSFFGGRDYGYTF

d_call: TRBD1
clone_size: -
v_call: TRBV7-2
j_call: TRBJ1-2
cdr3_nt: TGTGCCAGCATGCCGGGACAGGGGGCCAGTCGTTACTATGGCTACACCTTC
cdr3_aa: CASMPGQGASRYYGYTF

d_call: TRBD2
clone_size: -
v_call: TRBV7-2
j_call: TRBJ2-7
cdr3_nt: TGTGCCAGCAGCCCCCTCGGGGGACTAGCGGGATACGAGCAGTACTTC
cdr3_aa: CASSPLGGLAGYEQYF

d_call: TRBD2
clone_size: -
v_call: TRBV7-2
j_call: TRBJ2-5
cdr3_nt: TGTGCCAGCAGTCGGTCAGGACTAGCGGGAAGGGAGACCCAGTACTTC
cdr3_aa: CASSRSGLAGRETQYF

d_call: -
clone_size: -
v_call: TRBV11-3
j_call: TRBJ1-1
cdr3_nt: TGTGCCAGCAGCTCTTCAGGGGTGATGAACACTGAAGCTTTCTTT
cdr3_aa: CASSSSGVMNTEAFF

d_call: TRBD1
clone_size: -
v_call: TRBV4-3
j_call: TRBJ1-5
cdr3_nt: TGCGCCAGCAGCCAGGGGGACAGGGGGAAACGTCAGCCCCAGCATTTT
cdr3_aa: CASSQGDRGKRQPQHF

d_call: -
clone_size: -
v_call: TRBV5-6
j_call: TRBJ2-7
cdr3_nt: TGTGCCAGCAGCTTGGGTAGCGGCCCCTACGAGCAGTACTTC
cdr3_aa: CASSLGSGPYEQYF

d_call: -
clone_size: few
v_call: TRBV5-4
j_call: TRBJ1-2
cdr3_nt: TGTGCCAGCAGCCCGACGGGGGGCACGAACTATGGCTACACCTTC
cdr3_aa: CASSPTGGTNYGYTF

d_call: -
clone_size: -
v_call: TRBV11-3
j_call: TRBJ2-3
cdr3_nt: TGTGCCAGCAGCTCCCGTGGGCCAGATACGCAGTATTTT
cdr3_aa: CASSSRGPDTQYF

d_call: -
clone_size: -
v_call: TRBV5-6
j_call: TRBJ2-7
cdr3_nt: TGTGCCAGCAGCCACAAATGGGCTGGCGAGCAGTACTTC
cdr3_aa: CASSHKWAGEQYF

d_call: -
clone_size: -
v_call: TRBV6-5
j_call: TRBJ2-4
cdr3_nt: TGTGCCAGCAGTAGATACCGGGCGCGGGGAAACATTCAGTACTTC
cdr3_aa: CASSRYRARGNIQYF

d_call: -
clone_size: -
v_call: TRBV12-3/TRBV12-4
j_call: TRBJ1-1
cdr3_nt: TGTGCCAGCCGAACGCCCGGTAACACTGAAGCTTTCTTT
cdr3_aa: CASRTPGNTEAFF

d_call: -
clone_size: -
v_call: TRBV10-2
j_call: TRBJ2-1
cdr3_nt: TGCGCCAGCAGTGAGTTTGGGGCGGATGAGCAGTTCTTC
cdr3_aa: CASSEFGADEQFF

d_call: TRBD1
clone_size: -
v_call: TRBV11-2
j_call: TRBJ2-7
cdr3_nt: TGTGCCAGCAGCTTGACAGGGGGCCACGAGCAGTACTTC
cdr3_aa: CASSLTGGHEQYF

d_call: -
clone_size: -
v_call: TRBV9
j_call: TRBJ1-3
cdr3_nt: TGTGCCAGCAGCGCCTCATCCGGTGGAAACACCATATATTTT
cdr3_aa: CASSASSGGNTIYF

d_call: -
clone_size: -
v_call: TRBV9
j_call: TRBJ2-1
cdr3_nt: TGTGCCAGCAGCGTAGAACGGGATGTTTCCAATGAGCAGTTCTTC
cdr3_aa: CASSVERDVSNEQFF

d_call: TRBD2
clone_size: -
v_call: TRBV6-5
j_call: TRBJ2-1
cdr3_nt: TGTGCCAGCAGCTACATAGCGGGAGACAATGAGCAGTTCTTC
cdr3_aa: CASSYIAGDNEQFF

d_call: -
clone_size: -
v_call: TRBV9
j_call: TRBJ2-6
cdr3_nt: TGTGCCAGCAGCACACCACAGGGATCTGGTGGGGCCAACGTCCTGACTTTC
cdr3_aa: CASSTPQGSGGANVLTF

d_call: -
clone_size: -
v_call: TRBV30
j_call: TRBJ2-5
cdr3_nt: TGTGCCTGGAGAGGGGGTGGTCAGACCCAGTACTTC
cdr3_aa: CAWRGGGQTQYF

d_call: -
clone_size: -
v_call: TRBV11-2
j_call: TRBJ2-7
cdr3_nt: TGTGCCAGCAGCTTAGCGGCTGGGCTCCTCTCCTACGAGCAGTACTTC
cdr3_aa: CASSLAAGLLSYEQYF

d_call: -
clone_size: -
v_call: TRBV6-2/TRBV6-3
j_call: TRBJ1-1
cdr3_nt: TGTGCCAGCAGCCCCGGGGGTATGAACACTGAAGCTTTCTTT
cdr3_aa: CASSPGGMNTEAFF

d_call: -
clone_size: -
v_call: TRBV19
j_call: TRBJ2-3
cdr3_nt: TGTGCCAGTAGTGCCGGACAAGGAAGCACAGATACGCAGTATTTT
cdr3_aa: CASSAGQGSTDTQYF

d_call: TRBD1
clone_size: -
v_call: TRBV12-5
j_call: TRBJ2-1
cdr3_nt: TGTGCTAGTGGTTTGTCCACAGGGGGCGCCTACAATGAGCAGTTCTTC
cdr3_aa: CASGLSTGGAYNEQFF

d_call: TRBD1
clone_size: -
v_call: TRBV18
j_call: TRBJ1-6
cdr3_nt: TGTGCCAGCTCACCAGACAGGGGCGGACTAGTCAATAATTCACCCCTCCACTTT
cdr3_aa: CASSPDRGGLVNNSPLHF

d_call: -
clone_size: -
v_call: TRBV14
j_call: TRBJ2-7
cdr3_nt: TGTGCCAGCAGCCTGAGGAGGTACGAGCAGTACTTC
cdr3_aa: CASSLRRYEQYF

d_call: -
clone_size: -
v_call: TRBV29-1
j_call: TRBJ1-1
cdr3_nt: TGCAGCGTTGGGGCCAGGCAGGGGATCACTGAAGCTTTCTTT
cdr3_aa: CSVGARQGITEAFF

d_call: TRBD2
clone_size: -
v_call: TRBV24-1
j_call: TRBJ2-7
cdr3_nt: TGTGCCACCAGTGATAGCGGGAGACCCCACGAGCAGTACTTC
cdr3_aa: CATSDSGRPHEQYF

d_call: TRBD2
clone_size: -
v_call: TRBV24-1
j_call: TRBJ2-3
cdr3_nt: TGTGCCACCAGCCTACCGGGACTAGCGTTCGGGGGCGATACGCAGTATTTT
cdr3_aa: CATSLPGLAFGGDTQYF

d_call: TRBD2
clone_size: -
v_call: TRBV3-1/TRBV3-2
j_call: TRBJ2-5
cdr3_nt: TGTGCCAGCAGCCGCAGACTAGCGGCCAACCAAGAGACCCAGTACTTC
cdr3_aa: CASSRRLAANQETQYF

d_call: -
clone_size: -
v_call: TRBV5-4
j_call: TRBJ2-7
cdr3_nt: TGTGCCAGCAGCTTGACAGGGTCCTACGAGCAGTACTTC
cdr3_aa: CASSLTGSYEQYF

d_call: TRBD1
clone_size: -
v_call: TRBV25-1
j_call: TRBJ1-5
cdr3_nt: TGTGCCAGCAGTGAAAGGACAGGTGATCTTCAGCCCCAGCATTTT
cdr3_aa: CASSERTGDLQPQHF

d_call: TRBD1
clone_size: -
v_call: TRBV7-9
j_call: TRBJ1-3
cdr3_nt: TGTGCCACCCAGGGGGCTCATTCTGGAAACACCATATATTTT
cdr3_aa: CATQGAHSGNTIYF

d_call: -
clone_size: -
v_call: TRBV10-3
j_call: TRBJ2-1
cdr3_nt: TGTGCCATCAGGGACTTCCCGAGGGGGTCCTACAATGAGCAGTTCTTC
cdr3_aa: CAIRDFPRGSYNEQFF

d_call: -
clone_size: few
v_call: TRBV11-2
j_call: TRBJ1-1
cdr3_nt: TGTGCCAGCAGCTTAGGTACCGTACATGGCACTGAAGCTTTCTTT
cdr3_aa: CASSLGTVHGTEAFF

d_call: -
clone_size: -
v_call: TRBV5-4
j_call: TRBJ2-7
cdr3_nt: TGTGCCAGCAGCTCACGACACGTTCAATCCTACGAGCAGTACTTC
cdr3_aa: CASSSRHVQSYEQYF

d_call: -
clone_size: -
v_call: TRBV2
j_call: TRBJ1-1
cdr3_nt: TGTGCCAGCAGGGGCCTCACTGAAGCTTTCTTT
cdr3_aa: CASRGLTEAFF

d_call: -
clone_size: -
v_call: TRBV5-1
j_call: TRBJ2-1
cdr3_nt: TGCGCCAGCAGCTTGGGAGCAGGGCTGAACAATGAGCAGTTCTTC
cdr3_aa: CASSLGAGLNNEQFF

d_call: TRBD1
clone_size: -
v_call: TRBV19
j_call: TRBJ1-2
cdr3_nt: TGTGCCAGTAGTATTGGAAGACAGGGGAGCTATGGCTACACCTTC
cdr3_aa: CASSIGRQGSYGYTF

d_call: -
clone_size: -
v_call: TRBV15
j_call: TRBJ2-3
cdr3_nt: TGTGCCACCAGCAGAGATTCAATGGCTAGCCCCCTTACTTATTTT
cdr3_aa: CATSRDSMASPLTYF

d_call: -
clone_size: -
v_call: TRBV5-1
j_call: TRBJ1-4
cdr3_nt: TGCGCCAGCAGCTTGGGGGCCACAACTAATGAAAAACTGTTTTTT
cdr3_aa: CASSLGATTNEKLFF

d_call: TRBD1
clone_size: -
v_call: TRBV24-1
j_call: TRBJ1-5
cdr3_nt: TGTGCCACCAGTGACACCAGGGGGCATCAGCCCCAGCATTTT
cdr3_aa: CATSDTRGHQPQHF

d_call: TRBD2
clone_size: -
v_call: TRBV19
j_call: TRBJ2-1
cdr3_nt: TGTGCCAGTAGCCTTGGGGGGGGTGAGCAGTTCTTC
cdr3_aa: CASSLGGGEQFF

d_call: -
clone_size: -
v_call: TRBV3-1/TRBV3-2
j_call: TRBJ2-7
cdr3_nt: TGTGCCAGCAGCCAAGGCAACGGGTACCAATACGAGCAGTACTTC
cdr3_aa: CASSQGNGYQYEQYF

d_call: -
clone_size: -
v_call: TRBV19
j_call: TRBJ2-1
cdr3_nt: TGTGCCAGTAGTTCCTCCATCCGGGTGAATAACAATGAGCAGTTCTTC
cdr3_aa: CASSSSIRVNNNEQFF

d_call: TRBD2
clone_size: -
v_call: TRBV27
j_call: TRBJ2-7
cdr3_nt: TGTGCCAGCAGTATTAATCGGGAGGGCCTGTACGAGCAGTACTTC
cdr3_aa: CASSINREGLYEQYF

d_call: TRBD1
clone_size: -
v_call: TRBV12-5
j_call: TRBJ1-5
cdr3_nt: TGTGCTAGTGGTCCATCGGACAGGTTTAATCAGCCCCAGCATTTT
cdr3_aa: CASGPSDRFNQPQHF

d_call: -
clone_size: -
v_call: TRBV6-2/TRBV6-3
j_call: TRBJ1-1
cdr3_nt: TGTGCCAGCAGTTCGAGCCGCTTGAACACTGAAGCTTTCTTT
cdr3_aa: CASSSSRLNTEAFF

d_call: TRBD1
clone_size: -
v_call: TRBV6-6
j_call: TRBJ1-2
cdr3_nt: TGTGCCAGCAGTTTTTATGGACAGGCAACGGAGGGCTACACCTTC
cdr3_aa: CASSFYGQATEGYTF

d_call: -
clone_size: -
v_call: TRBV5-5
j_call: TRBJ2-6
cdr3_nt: TGTGCCAGCAGCTTATCAGGTTCTGGGGCCAACGTCCTGACTTTC
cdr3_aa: CASSLSGSGANVLTF